These T cell receptor beta chains were read from a single sample in a study of blood T cell repertoires in COVID-19. Sequenced by immunoSEQ multiplex PCR; TCRdb stores in-frame clones only, minus some. The sample consists of hundreds of thousands of clones, 85% of them appearing once. The sample was peripheral blood. The origin of the receptors is a man in his fifties or sixties with active or convalescent COVID-19. The conserved cysteine and the conserved F or W are not part of the CDR3 here. The order of the fields is V gene, CDR3 length, CDR3 protein.

TRBV7-3 12 ASSSKGQGDEQF
TRBV3-1/TRBV3-2 18 ASSSGWDRDLSSGANVLT
TRBV19 11 ASSIGLADEQF
TRBV18 13 ASSPPGGSGNTIY
TRBV5-5 13 ASSLVGGASDEQY
TRBV5-1 17 ASSLRPSGTGEDGEKLF
TRBV7-3 12 ASSLSWNTGELF
TRBV6-1 12 ASSEDRRNYGYT
TRBV3-1/TRBV3-2 14 ASSPKGAGVYNEQF
TRBV7-9 10 ASRREGGIQY
TRBV3-1/TRBV3-2 10 ASSQLLGPQH
TRBV18 18 ASSPRFWGTGGGTNEKLF
TRBV7-8 14 ASSLNVFQREETQY
TRBV7-8 13 ASSLDRARRGEQY
TRBV19 14 ASSPPPGGPHGELF
TRBV9 12 ASSVATGAQGYT
TRBV3-1/TRBV3-2 13 ASSPRTDERYGYT
TRBV28 11 ASLERERTTQY